Listed here are 2 T cell receptor beta chains from one sample, sequenced in a study of blood T cells in healthy people across ages (dated by TCRdb to about 2015). Libraries were prepared through 5' RACE. Reads for this sample came from an Illumina HiSeq 2500. A second PCR of about 6 to 11 cycles was performed with a sample-barcoded 5' primer and a J-beta primer mix. In TCRdb, the public reads were trimmed at Q25 with fastp and aligned with MiXCR, with productive beta chains retained. When rows share a CDR3 protein, they turn into one entry using the most common DNA and genes. The sample contains some 800,000 distinct CDR3 sequences, 20% to 25% of them found a single time. The ten largest clones add up to approximately 4% of the sample. The sample also formed part of further work on T cells of mothers and their children.

The sequenced sample consisted of blood. The receptors stem from a boy younger than 18 in good health.

This clonotype has just a few counts. The genes are TRBV7-2 and TRBJ2-1, with D possibly being TRBD2 (5 bases). The CDR3 is 15 residues long. The V gene's germline CDR1 is SGHTA and CDR2 FQGNSA. V was clipped by 1 base and J by 3 bases, with 10 bases between them. The CDR3 here is CASSLGTGIYNEQFF. For the CDR3, the DNA is TGTGCCAGCAGCTTAGGGACGGGGATCTACAATGAGCAGTTCTTC.

Only a few counts were recorded for this clonotype. Mismatch with germline at one junction end may stem from a read error. This chain connects TRBV29-1 to TRBJ1-1, with D possibly TRBD1 on 5 matching bases. The CDR3 has 14 residues. CDR1 and CDR2 (germline): SQVTM, ANQGSEA. CDR3 protein: CSVEVDRLNTEAFF. As DNA, the CDR3 is TGCAGTGTTGAGGTCGACAGACTGAACACTGAAGCTTTCTTT.